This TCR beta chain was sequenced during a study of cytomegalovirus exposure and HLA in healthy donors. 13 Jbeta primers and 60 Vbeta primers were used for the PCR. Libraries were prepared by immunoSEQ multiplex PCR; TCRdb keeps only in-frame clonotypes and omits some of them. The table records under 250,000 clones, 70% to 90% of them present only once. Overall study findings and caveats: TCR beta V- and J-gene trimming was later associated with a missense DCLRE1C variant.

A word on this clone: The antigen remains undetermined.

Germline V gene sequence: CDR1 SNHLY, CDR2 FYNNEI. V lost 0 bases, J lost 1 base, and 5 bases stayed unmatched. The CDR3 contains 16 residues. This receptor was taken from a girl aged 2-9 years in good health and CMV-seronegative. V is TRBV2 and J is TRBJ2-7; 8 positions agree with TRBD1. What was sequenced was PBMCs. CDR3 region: CASSEARDRPSYEQYF. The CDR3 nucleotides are TGTGCCAGCAGTGAAGCCCGGGACAGGCCTTCCTACGAGCAGTACTTC. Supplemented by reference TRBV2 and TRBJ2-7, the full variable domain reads EPEVTQTPSHQVTQMGQEVILRCVPISNHLYFYWYRQILGQKVEFLVSFYNNEISEKSEIFDDQFSVERPDGSNFTLKIRSTKLEDSAMYFCASSEARDRPSYEQYFGPGTRLTVT.